These 21 T cell receptor beta chains originate from one sample sequenced in a study of shared clonotypes between healthy human individuals. Clones were read by immunoSEQ multiplex PCR, and TCRdb kept only the in-frame ones, dropping some. Among some 2 million clones listed, roughly 95% were seen once. Terminally differentiated effector memory CD45RA+ cells were excluded by CCR7 positive selection of CD45RO-negative cells. Sequences were obtained from naive CD8+ T cells sorted from blood. These receptors came from a man between 18 and 29 years old in good health.

As regards this clone: The same CDR3 can be traced to other DNA sequences in this sample. The genes are TRBV2 and TRBJ2-5; 9 nucleotides line up with TRBD1. Germline-derived CDR1 and CDR2 are SNHLY and FYNNEI. The CDR3 spans 14 residues. After removal of 4 bases from V and 1 base from J, the junction contained 1 base not matched to a gene. The CDR3 here is CASSVGQGQETQYF. DNA of the CDR3: TGTGCCAGCAGTGTGGGACAGGGCCAAGAGACCCAGTACTTC.

This clone was found once. V gene TRBV4-3 combines with J gene TRBJ2-2; D uncertain. Trimming cost V 0 bases and J 4 bases, with 9 bases left between them. The germline V gene encodes CDR1 LGHNA and CDR2 YSLEER. The CDR3 is made up of 15 amino acids. In DNA, the CDR3 is TGCGCCAGCAGCCAAGATGACGGAAGCACCGGGGAGCTGTTTTTT. Translated: CASSQDDGSTGELFF.

V is TRBV11-3 and J is TRBJ2-7; maybe TRBD2 (6 bases). Trimming left V 4 bases short and J 7 bases short, with 11 bases between. Germline V gene lookup returns CDR1 SGHNT and CDR2 YENEEA. The CDR3 contains 12 residues. Here the CDR3 DNA reads TGTGCCAGCAGCTCAAACGCGGGGGAGCAGTACTTC. This codes for CASSSNAGEQYF.

The gene calls are TRBV27 and TRBJ1-2; TRBD1 aligns across 9 bases. The J segment lost 9 bases and the V segment lost 5 bases, leaving 7 bases of the junction unmatched. The CDR3 is 13 amino acids. Germline CDR1 MNHEY, CDR2 SMNVEV (reference sequence). The CDR3: CASSPTGGASYTF. The CDR3 DNA follows: TGTGCCAGCAGTCCTACAGGGGGCGCGAGCTACACCTTC.

V gene TRBV19 combines with J gene TRBJ2-7, with D possibly matching TRBD1 (7 bases). V shed 3 bases and J shed 0 bases, with 12 bases lying between them. The CDR3 covers 15 residues. Germline CDR1 LNHDA, CDR2 SQIVND (reference sequence). CDR3 in DNA: TGTGCCAGTAGTATGGCAGGGGGAGGCTCCTACGAGCAGTACTTC. This codes for CASSMAGGGSYEQYF. Looking up the rest from reference TRBV19 and TRBJ2-7 gives the full variable domain: DGGITQSPKYLFRKEGQNVTLSCEQNLNHDAMYWYRQDPGQGLRLIYYSQIVNDFQKGDIAEGYSVSREKKESFPLTVTSAQKNPTAFYLCASSMAGGGSYEQYFGPGTRLTVT.

The V gene is TRBV4-1, the J gene TRBJ1-1; D is unclear. This CDR3 has 14 residues. Germline V CDR1 and CDR2: MGHRA, YSYEKL. Trimming removed 3 bases from V and 5 bases from J, with 13 bases in between. The CDR3 is CASSHGRPETEAFF. The CDR3 DNA sequence: TGCGCCAGCAGCCACGGGCGGCCCGAAACTGAAGCTTTCTTT.

The chain employs TRBV5-1 and TRBJ1-1; 9 positions match TRBD1. This CDR3 comprises 14 residues. Trimming took 4 bases from V and 3 from J; bases not matched to a gene: 4. Looked up from germline, CDR1 is SGHRS and CDR2 is YFSETQ. CDR3 amino acids: CASSRTGADTEAFF. CDR3 sequence (DNA): TGCGCCAGCAGCCGGACAGGGGCGGACACTGAAGCTTTCTTT.

The chain carries TRBV7-9 and TRBJ2-5; 9 bases agree with TRBD1. Germline CDR1 SEHNR, CDR2 FQNEAQ (reference sequence). The CDR3 runs 15 residues. The V segment lost 0 bases and the J segment 2 bases; nucleotides outside the gene matches: 1. The CDR3 nucleotides are TGTGCCAGCAGCTTAGCGACAGGGGGTCAAGAGACCCAGTACTTC. Amino acids: CASSLATGGQETQYF.

The rearrangement links TRBV7-9 to TRBJ1-3; D is perhaps TRBD1 (5 bases). The CDR3 runs to 16 residues. Trimming stripped 2 bases from V and 0 bases from J, with 11 bases between. The germline gives CDR1 SEHNR, CDR2 FQNEAQ (reference sequence). The CDR3 sequence is CASSLKGEVSGNTIYF. DNA for the CDR3: TGTGCCAGCAGCTTAAAAGGGGAGGTCTCTGGAAACACCATATATTTT.

The chain carries TRBV14 and TRBJ1-4, with D hard to call. Germline-derived CDR1 and CDR2 are SGHDN and FVKESK. CDR3 length: 13 amino acids. Trimming shortened V by 4 bases and J by 7 bases, and 10 bases separated the two germline ends. CDR3 protein: CASSLTRGEKLFF. CDR3 coding DNA: TGTGCCAGCAGCCTAACTCGGGGTGAAAAACTGTTTTTT.

The gene calls are TRBV5-4 and TRBJ2-1, with D unclear. CDR3 length: 12 amino acids. Per the germline V gene, CDR1 is SGHNT and CDR2 is YYREEE (reference sequence). V lost 4 bases and J 6 bases, leaving 8 bases between the germline ends. CDR3 DNA sequence: TGTGCCAGCAGCATCGGTCTCAATGAGCAGTTCTTC. This codes for CASSIGLNEQFF.

The chain carries TRBV13 and TRBJ1-5; D not certain. The V end was cut by 0 bases, the J end by 7 bases, with 10 bases between. Germline CDR1 PRHDT, CDR2 FYEKMQ (reference sequence). The CDR3 length is 14 residues. CDR3 coding DNA: TGTGCCAGCAGCTTAGGAACAGTAAAACAGCCCCAGCATTTT. Translation gives CASSLGTVKQPQHF.

A remark on this clone: Other nucleotide sequences from this sample produce the same CDR3. This rearrangement joins TRBV27 to TRBJ2-2; no clear D. Germline loops: CDR1 MNHEY, CDR2 SMNVEV (reference sequence). The CDR3 has 14 amino acids. Trimming shortened V by 0 bases and J by 2 bases, and 4 bases separated the two germline ends. CDR3 in DNA: TGTGCCAGCAGTTTATCTTCTAACACCGGGGAGCTGTTTTTT. It encodes CASSLSSNTGELFF.

The CDR3 protein is CSVEDLGLNNEQFF. In DNA, the CDR3 is TGCAGCGTTGAAGATCTGGGACTAAACAATGAGCAGTTCTTC. The chain recombines TRBV29-1 with TRBJ2-1; TRBD2 matches at 7 bases. Germline CDR1 SQVTM, CDR2 ANQGSEA. With V trimmed by 0 bases and J by 5 bases, 4 bases remained unmatched. This CDR3 contains 14 residues.

This chain links TRBV6-4 with TRBJ2-7, with TRBD2 identical over 11 bases. J was trimmed by 0 bases and V by 2 bases; bases with no gene match: 21. Germline lookup yields CDR1 MRHNA and CDR2 SNTAGT. The CDR3 runs to 22 residues. The CDR3 loop reads CASSDPQGILAGGPYFSYEQYF. The CDR3 coding sequence is TGTGCCAGCAGTGACCCACAGGGCATTTTAGCGGGAGGGCCCTATTTCTCCTACGAGCAGTACTTC.

V usage is TRBV10-3 and J usage is TRBJ2-3; D is uncertain. V lost 7 bases, J lost 7 bases, and 12 bases lay in between. Germline lookup yields CDR1 ENHRY and CDR2 SYGVKD. The CDR3 covers 12 residues. Here the CDR3 reads CAIKETDNTQYF. The CDR3 DNA is TGTGCCATCAAAGAGACCGATAATACGCAGTATTTT.

This clone was observed once. The chain couples TRBV7-2 to TRBJ2-1; 8 nucleotides agree with TRBD2. In germline, CDR1 is SGHTA, CDR2 FQGNSA. Unmatched junction bases numbered 4, after V lost 1 base and J lost 8 bases. The CDR3 consists of 14 residues. The CDR3 is CASSLVAGIDEQFF. The CDR3 nucleotides are TGTGCCAGCAGCTTAGTAGCGGGAATAGATGAGCAGTTCTTC.

Here the CDR3 reads CASSVYNSPLHF. In nucleotides, the CDR3 is TGTGCCAGCAGCGTATATAATTCACCCCTCCACTTT. The chain joins TRBV9 to TRBJ1-6; D not certain. CDR1 is SGDLS and CDR2 is YYNGEE in the germline V gene. This CDR3 has 12 residues. Trimming removed 1 base from V and 4 bases from J, with 0 bases in between.

The chain recombines TRBV6-5 with TRBJ2-7, with 8 bases identical to TRBD2. The ends lost 0 bases at V and 4 bases at J; junction bases unmatched: 8. CDR3 length equals 16 residues. Germline V CDR1 and CDR2: MNHEY, SVGAGI. The DNA of the CDR3 is TGTGCCAGCAGTTACTCGGACGGGAGGGTTAAATACGAGCAGTACTTC. It encodes CASSYSDGRVKYEQYF.

This rearrangement joins TRBV2 to TRBJ2-5, with 9 bases matching TRBD1. J was trimmed by 1 base and V by 4 bases; bases with no gene match: 4. CDR1 and CDR2 from the germline V gene are SNHLY and FYNNEI. CDR3 length equals 15 residues. The CDR3 DNA reads as TGTGCCAGCAGTGGGGGACAGGGTATCCAAGAGACCCAGTACTTC. Protein: CASSGGQGIQETQYF.

The chain links TRBV6-4 to TRBJ2-3; D call uncertain. This CDR3 has 17 residues. The V and J ends lost 2 bases and 1 base respectively, with 16 bases between them. Germline lookup yields CDR1 MRHNA and CDR2 SNTAGT. As DNA, the CDR3 is TGTGCCAGCAGTGACGAAGTCTCCCTATTAGGCACAGATACGCAGTATTTT. Residues: CASSDEVSLLGTDTQYF.